This entry concerns a single T cell receptor beta chain. The specificity of this receptor is unknown. The record has no base qualities; no much larger clone is one base away. The sequencer listed for this sample is Illumina HiSeq 1500. The raw public data were reprocessed by TCRdb itself: fastp quality trimming at Q25, MiXCR clonotype calling, in-frame beta chains only. Entries are consolidated by CDR3 protein sequence, retaining the most common genes and DNA. This sample has some 700,000 distinct CDR3 sequences in its table, and roughly 30% of those were observed once. Clones ranked in the top ten supply roughly 18% of the sample. CDR1 is given as MNHEY and CDR2 as SMNVEV, both from the germline V gene (reference sequence). Trimming at the junction amounts to 5 bases on V and 4 bases on J, and the germline ends lie 11 bases apart. Measured from the cysteine to the phenylalanine, the CDR3 is 13 residues long. Only CDR3 DNA is held: 39 bases, read in frame from base 1.

This sample is part of a study of T cell repertoires in cytomegalovirus infection (dated by TCRdb to the late 2010s). At the level of the whole study: Recently identified HLA-C-restricted CMV epitopes, whose presentation resists viral immunomodulation, were targeted by peptide stimulations together with well-studied HLA-B-restricted epitopes. Donor HLA type was relevant to the analysis, because carriage of CMV infection together with the matching HLA type was indicated by public TCR beta signatures.

General conclusions and limits of the study: The ex vivo response was dominated by HLA-C-restricted CMV-specific TCR beta clonotypes, and the single most frequent clonotype in two of eight donors was supplied by these HLA-C-restricted clonotypes. Carriers of CMV infection plus the relevant HLA type were discriminated by the cumulative frequency of public TCR beta family members in the study cohort and in an independent roughly 400-donor cohort.

Interpreted using the paper, the treatment or condition label stands for: in vitro stimulation with specific CMV peptide epitopes to enrich CMV-specific T cells. The chain joins TRBV27 to TRBJ1-1; the D gene remains uncertain. The TCR sequence derives from a human donor in good health (CMV status not recorded). Some clones in this sample may be carry-over from other donors' samples. Sequenced material: cultured PBMCs, taken from culture after CMV antigen stimulation. The DNA sequence reads TGTGCCAGCAGTCCGGGATGGAGCACTGAAGCTTTCTTT. Its translation reads: CASSPGWSTEAFF.